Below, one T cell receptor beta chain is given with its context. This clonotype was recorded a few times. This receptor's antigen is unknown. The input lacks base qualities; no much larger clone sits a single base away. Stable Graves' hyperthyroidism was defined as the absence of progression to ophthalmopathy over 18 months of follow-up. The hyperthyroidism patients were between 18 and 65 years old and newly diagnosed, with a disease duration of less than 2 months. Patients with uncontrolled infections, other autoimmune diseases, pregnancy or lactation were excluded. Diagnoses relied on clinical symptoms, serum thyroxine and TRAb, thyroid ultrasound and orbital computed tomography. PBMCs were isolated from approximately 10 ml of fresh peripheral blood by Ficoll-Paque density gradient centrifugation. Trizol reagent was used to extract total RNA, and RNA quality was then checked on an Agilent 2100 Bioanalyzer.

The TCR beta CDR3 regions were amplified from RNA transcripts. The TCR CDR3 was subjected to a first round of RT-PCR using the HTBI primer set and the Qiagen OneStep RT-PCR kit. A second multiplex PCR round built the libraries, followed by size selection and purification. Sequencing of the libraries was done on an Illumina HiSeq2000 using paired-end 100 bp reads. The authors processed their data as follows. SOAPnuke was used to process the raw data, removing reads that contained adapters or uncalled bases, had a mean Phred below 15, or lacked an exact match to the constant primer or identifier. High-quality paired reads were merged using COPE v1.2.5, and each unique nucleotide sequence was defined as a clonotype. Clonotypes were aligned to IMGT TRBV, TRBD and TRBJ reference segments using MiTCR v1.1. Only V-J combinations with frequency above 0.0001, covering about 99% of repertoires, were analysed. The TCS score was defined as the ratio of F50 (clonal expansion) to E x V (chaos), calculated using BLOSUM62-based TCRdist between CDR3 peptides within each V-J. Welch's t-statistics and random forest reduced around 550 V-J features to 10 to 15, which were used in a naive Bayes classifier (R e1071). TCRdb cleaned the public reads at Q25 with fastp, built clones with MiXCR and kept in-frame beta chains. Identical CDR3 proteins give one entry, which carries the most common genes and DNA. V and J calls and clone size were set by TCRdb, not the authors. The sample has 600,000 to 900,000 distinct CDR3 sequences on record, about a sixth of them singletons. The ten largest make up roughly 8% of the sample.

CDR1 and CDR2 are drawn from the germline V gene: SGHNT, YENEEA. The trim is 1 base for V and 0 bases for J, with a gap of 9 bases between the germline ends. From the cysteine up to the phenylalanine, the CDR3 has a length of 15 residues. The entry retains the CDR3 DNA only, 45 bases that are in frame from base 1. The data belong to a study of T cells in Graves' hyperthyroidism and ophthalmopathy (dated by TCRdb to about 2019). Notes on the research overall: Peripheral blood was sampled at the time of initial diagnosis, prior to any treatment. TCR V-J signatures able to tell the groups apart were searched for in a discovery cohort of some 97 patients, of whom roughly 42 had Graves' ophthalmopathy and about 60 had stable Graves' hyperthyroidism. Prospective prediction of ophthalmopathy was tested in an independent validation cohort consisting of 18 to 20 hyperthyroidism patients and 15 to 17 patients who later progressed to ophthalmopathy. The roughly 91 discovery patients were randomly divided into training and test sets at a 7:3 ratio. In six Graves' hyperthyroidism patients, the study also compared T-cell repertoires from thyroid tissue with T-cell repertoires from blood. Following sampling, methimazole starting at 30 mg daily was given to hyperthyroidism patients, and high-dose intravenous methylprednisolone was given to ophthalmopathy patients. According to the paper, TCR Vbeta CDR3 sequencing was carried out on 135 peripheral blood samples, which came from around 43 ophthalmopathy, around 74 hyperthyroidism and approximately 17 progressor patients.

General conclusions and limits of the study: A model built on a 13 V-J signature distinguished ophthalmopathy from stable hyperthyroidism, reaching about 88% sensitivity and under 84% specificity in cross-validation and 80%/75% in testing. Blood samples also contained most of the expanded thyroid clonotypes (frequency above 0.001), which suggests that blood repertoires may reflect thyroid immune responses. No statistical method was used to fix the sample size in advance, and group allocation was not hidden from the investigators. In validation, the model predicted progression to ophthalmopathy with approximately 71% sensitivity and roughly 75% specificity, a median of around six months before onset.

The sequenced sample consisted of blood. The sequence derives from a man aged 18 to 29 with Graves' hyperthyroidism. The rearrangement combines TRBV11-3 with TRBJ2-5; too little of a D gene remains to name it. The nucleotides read TGTGCCAGCAGCTTAGGCCGGTCGTACCAAGAGACCCAGTACTTC. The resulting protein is CASSLGRSYQETQYF.